Listed here are 8 T cell receptor beta chains from one sample, sequenced in a study of cytomegalovirus exposure and HLA in healthy donors. 13 Jbeta primers and 60 Vbeta primers were used for the PCR. Sequencing used immunoSEQ multiplex PCR; TCRdb keeps in-frame clones, though not all of them. The sample shows roughly 93,000 clones, about four fifths of them seen only once. The sequencing sample was made of PBMCs. The receptors originated from a man aged 18 to 35 in good health and CMV-seropositive.

The chain links TRBV9 to TRBJ2-2; 8 bases align to TRBD2. CDR1 is SGDLS and CDR2 is YYNGEE in the germline V gene. V shed 3 bases and J 7 bases; nucleotides not matched to a gene: 8. The CDR3 spans 15 residues. The CDR3 reads CASSDLSGGIGELFF. CDR3 sequence (DNA): TGTGCCAGCAGCGATCTAAGCGGGGGTATCGGGGAGCTGTTTTTT.

The chain carries TRBV27 and TRBJ1-1; D is unclear. Germline V lookup: CDR1 MNHEY, CDR2 SMNVEV (reference sequence). The V and J ends lost 0 bases and 4 bases respectively, with 9 bases between them. The CDR3 loop spans 14 amino acids. The CDR3 spells CASSLSLRATEAFF. CDR3 in DNA: TGTGCCAGCAGTTTATCTCTGCGGGCCACTGAAGCTTTCTTT.

The chain employs TRBV15 and TRBJ2-7; D gene unclear. This CDR3 is built from 15 residues. Germline CDR1 and CDR2: LNHNV and YYDKDF (reference sequence). Trimming stripped 0 bases from V and 4 bases from J, with 13 bases between. The CDR3 nucleotides are TGTGCCACCAGCAGAGAGGGTACAACTACTTACGAGCAGTACTTC. It yields the protein CATSREGTTTYEQYF.

V is TRBV4-2 and J is TRBJ1-6; 7 bases agree with TRBD1. V lost 1 base to trimming and J lost 6 bases; unmatched junction nucleotides: 0. This CDR3 region has 14 residues. Per germline, CDR1 LGHNA and CDR2 YNFKEQ. The CDR3 DNA reads as TGTGCCAGCAGCCAAGGGGACAGTAATTCACCCCTCCACTTT. This encodes CASSQGDSNSPLHF.

The V call is TRBV6-1, the J call TRBJ1-5; D is ambiguous. Per the germline V gene, CDR1 is MNHNS and CDR2 is SASEGT. V gave up 7 bases and J gave up 3 bases, with 10 bases separating them. This CDR3 has 13 amino acids. CDR3: CASTLGYNQPQHF. CDR3 sequence (DNA): TGTGCCAGCACTCTAGGTTACAATCAGCCCCAGCATTTT.

There are a few counts of this clone. The chain couples TRBV28 to TRBJ1-5, with 7 bases fitting TRBD1. CDR1 is MDHEN, CDR2 SYDVKM, per germline. With 6 bases clipped from V and 9 bases from J, the junction kept 14 bases outside the gene matches. The CDR3 runs to 15 residues. CDR3 sequence reads: CASRADKGGPSPQHF. The CDR3 DNA is TGTGCCAGCAGAGCGGATAAAGGGGGCCCATCGCCCCAGCATTTT. Full variable domain (missing parts from reference TRBV28 and TRBJ1-5): DVKVTQSSRYLVKRTGEKVFLECVQDMDHENMFWYRQDPGLGLRLIYFSYDVKMKEKGDIPEGYSVSREKKERFSLILESASTNQTSMYLCASRADKGGPSPQHFGDGTRLSIL.

The V gene is TRBV6-1, the J gene TRBJ1-2; no clear D gene. The CDR3 has 13 residues. V lost 2 bases and J 7 bases, leaving 11 bases between the germline ends. The germline CDR1 and CDR2 sequences are MNHNS and SASEGT. The CDR3 is CASSEFGVGGYTF. DNA of the CDR3: TGTGCCAGCAGTGAATTCGGGGTGGGTGGCTACACCTTC.

V is TRBV30 and J is TRBJ2-5; TRBD2 is a possible D gene (7 bases). The V gene's germline CDR1 is GTSNPN and CDR2 SVGIG (reference sequence). The CDR3 is 15 residues long. With 2 bases removed from V and 3 bases from J, the gap between germline ends came to 16 bases. The DNA for the CDR3 is TGTGCCTGGAGTTCACGGGGGGCGCGGGAAGAGACCCAGTACTTC. Translating it yields CAWSSRGAREETQYF.